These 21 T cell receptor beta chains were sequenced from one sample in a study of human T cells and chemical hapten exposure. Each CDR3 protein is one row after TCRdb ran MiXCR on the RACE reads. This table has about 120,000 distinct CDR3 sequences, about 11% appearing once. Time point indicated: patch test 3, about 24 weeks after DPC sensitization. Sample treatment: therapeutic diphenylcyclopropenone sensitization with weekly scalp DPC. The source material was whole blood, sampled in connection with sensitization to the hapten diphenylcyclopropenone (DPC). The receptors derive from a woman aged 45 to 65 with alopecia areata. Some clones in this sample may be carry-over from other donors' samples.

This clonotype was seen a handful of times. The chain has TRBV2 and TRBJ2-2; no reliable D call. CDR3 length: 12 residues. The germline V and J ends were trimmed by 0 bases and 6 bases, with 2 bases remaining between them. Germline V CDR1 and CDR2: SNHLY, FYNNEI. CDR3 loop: CASSEAPGELFF. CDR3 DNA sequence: TGTGCCAGCAGTGAAGCCCCCGGGGAGCTGTTTTTT.

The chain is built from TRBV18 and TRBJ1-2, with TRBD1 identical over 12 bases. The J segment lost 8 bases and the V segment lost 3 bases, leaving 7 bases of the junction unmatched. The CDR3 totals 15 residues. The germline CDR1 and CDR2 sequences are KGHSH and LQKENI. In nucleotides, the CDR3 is TGTGCCAGCTCACCCCGGGACAGGGGGCGTCAAGGCTACACCTTC. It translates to CASSPRDRGRQGYTF.

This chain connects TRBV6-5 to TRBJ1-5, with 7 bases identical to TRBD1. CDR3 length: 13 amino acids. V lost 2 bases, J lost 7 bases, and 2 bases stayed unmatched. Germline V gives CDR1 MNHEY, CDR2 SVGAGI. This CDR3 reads CASSYRGQQPQHF. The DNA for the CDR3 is TGTGCCAGCAGTTACCGGGGACAGCAGCCCCAGCATTTT.

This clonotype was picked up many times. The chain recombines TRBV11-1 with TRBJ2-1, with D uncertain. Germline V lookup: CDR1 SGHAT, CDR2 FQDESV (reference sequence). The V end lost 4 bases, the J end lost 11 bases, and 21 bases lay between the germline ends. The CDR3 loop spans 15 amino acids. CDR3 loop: CASSSPPSPVVQQFF. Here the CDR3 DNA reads TGTGCCAGCAGCTCACCACCTTCCCCGGTGGTGCAGCAGTTCTTC.

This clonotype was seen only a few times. In DNA, the CDR3 is TGTGCCAGCAGTCTAATCGGACTAGAGAGCTCCTACGAGCAGTACTTC. This gives the protein CASSLIGLESSYEQYF. V is TRBV28 and J is TRBJ2-7; 7 nucleotides line up with TRBD2. The ends lost 5 bases at V and 0 bases at J; junction bases unmatched: 10. Germline V gene lookup returns CDR1 MDHEN and CDR2 SYDVKM. The CDR3 is 16 amino acids.

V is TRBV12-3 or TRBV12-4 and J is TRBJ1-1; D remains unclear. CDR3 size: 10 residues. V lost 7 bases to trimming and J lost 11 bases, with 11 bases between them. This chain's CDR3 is CASTPSPAFF. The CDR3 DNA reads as TGTGCCAGCACCCCTTCCCCTGCTTTCTTT.

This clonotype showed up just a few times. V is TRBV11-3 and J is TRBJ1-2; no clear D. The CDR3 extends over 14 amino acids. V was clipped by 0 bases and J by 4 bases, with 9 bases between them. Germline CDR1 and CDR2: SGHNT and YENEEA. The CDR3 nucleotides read TGTGCCAGCAGCTTAGACGGAAACGGCTATGGCTACACCTTC. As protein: CASSLDGNGYGYTF.

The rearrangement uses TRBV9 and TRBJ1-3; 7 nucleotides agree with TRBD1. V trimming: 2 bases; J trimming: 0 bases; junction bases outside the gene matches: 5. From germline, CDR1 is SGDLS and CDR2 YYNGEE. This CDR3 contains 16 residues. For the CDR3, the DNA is TGTGCCAGCAGCGTGGACAGGACCCTCTCTGGAAACACCATATATTTT. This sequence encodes CASSVDRTLSGNTIYF.

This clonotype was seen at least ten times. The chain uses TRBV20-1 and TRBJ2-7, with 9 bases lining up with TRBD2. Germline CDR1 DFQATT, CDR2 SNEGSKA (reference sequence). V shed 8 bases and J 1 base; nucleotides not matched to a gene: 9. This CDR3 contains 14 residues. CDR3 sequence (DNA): TGCAGTCCTATAGCGGGAGAGAGTTCCTACGAGCAGTACTTC. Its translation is CSPIAGESSYEQYF.

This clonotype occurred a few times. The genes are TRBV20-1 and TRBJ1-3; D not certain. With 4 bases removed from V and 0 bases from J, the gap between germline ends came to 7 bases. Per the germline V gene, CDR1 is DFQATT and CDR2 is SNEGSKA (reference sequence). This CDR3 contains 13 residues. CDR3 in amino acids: CSAIGPSGNTIYF. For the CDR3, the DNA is TGCAGTGCTATAGGTCCCTCTGGAAACACCATATATTTT.

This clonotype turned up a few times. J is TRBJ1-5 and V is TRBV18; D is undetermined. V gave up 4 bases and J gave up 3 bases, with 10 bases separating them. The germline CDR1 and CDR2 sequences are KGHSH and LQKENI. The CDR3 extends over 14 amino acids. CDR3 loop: CASSLGPPNQPQHF. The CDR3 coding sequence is TGTGCCAGCTCACTAGGACCGCCCAATCAGCCCCAGCATTTT.

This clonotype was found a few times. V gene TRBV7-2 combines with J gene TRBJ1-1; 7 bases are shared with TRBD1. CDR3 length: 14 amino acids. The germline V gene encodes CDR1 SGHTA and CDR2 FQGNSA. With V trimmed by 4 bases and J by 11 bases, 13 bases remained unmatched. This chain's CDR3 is CASSSTGVLMVAFF. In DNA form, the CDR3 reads TGTGCCAGCAGCTCCACAGGGGTCCTAATGGTGGCTTTCTTT.

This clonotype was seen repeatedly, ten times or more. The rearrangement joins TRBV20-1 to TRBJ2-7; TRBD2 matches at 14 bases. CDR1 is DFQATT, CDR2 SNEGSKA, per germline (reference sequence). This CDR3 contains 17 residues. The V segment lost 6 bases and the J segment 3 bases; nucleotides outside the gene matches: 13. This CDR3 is CSAPLGGTSGSFYEQYF. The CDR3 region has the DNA TGCAGTGCGCCCCTAGGGGGGACTAGCGGGAGCTTCTACGAGCAGTACTTC.

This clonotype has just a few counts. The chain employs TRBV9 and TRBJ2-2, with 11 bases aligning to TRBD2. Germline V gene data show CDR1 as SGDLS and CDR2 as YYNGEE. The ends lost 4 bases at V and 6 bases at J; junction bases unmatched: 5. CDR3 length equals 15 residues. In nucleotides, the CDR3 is TGTGCCAGCAGCAGTAGCGGGAGGGGTTCCGGGGAGCTGTTTTTT. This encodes CASSSSGRGSGELFF.

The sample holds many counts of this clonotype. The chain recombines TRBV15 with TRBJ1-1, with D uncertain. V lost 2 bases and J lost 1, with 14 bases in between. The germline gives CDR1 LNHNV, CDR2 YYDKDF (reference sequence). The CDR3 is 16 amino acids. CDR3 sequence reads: CATSRSSGRSNTEAFF. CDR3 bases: TGTGCCACCAGCAGATCCAGCGGACGGTCGAACACTGAAGCTTTCTTT.

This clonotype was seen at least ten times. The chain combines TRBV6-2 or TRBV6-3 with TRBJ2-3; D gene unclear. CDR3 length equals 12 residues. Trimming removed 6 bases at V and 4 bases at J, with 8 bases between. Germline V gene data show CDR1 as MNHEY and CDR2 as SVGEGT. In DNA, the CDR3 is TGTGCCAGCAGCTTCGGTGCAGATACGCAGTATTTT. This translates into CASSFGADTQYF.

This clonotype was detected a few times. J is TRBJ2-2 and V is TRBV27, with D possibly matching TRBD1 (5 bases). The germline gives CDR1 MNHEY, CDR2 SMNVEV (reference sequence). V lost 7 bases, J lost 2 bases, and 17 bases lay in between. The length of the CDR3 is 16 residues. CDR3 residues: CASTPAWGPNTGELFF. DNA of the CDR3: TGTGCCAGCACCCCTGCCTGGGGCCCCAACACCGGGGAGCTGTTTTTT.

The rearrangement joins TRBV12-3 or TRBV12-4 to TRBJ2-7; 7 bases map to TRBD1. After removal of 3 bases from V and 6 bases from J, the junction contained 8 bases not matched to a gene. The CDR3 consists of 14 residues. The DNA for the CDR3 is TGTGCCAGCAGTTTCGGGCAGGGGGTAGGCGAGCAGTACTTC. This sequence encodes CASSFGQGVGEQYF.

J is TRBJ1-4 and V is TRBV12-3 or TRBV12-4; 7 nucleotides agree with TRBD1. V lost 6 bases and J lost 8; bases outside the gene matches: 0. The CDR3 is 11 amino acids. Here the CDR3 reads CASSRGEKLFF. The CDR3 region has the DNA TGTGCCAGCAGCAGGGGGGAAAAACTGTTTTTT.

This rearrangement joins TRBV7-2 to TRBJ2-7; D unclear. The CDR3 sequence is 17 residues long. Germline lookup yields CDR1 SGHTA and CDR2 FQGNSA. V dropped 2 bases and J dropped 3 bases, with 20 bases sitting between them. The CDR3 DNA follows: TGTGCCAGCAGCTTATTGGGAAAGACCCCCGGGCACTACGAGCAGTACTTC. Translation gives CASSLLGKTPGHYEQYF.

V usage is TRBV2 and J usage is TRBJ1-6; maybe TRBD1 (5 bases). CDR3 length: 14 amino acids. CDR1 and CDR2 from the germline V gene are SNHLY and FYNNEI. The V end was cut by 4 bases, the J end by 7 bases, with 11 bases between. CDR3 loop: CASSVRGANSPLHF. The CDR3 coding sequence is TGTGCCAGCAGTGTTAGGGGTGCCAATTCACCCCTCCACTTT.